This TCR beta chain was retrieved from a study of blood T cell repertoires in COVID-19. Germline V gives CDR1 KGHDR, CDR2 SFDVKD. V gave up 1 base and J gave up 2 bases, with 27 bases separating them. The CDR3 loop spans 21 amino acids. Per the original data handling: Reference gene primer amplification gave estimated nucleated cell counts. Produced via immunoSEQ multiplex PCR; TCRdb's table is partial and in-frame only. The V and J calls and clone size come from that table; D and trimming were worked out from the DNA. The sample consists of 60,000 to 90,000 clones, around nine tenths of them appearing once.

Sequencing was done on a sample of peripheral blood. This receptor was identified in a woman over 75 with active or convalescent COVID-19. The J gene is TRBJ2-3, the V gene TRBV24-1; no reliable D call. CDR3 nucleotides: TGTGCCACCAGTGATTTCCCGGGTTTGGCTACCCTTAAAGAAGACACAGATACGCAGTATTTT. Protein: CATSDFPGLATLKEDTDTQYF.